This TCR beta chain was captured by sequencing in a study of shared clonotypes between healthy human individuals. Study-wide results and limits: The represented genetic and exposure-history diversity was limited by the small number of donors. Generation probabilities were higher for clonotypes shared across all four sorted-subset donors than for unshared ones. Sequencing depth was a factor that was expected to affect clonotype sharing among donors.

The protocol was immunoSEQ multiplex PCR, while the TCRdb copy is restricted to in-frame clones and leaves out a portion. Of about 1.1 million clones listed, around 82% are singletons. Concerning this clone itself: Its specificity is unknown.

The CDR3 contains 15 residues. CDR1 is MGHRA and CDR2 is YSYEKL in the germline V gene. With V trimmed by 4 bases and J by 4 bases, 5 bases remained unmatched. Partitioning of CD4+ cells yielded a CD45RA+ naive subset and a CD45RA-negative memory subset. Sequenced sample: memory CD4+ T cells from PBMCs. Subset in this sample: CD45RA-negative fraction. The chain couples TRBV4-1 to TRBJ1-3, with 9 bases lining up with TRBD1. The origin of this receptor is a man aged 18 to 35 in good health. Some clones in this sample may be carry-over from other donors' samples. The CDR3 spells CASSRSDRGGNTIYF. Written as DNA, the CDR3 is TGCGCCAGCAGCCGATCGGACAGGGGAGGAAACACCATATATTTT.